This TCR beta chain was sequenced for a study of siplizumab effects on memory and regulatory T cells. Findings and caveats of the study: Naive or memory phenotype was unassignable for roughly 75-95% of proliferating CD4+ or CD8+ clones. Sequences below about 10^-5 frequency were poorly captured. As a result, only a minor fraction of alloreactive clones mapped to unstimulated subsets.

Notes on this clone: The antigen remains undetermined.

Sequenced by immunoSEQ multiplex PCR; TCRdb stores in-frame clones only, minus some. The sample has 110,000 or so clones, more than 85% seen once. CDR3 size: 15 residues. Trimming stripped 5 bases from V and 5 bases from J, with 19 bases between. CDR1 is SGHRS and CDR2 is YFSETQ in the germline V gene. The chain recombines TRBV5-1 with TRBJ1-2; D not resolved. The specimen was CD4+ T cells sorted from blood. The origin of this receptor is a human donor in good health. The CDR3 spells CASRVRVSSEYGYTF. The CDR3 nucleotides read TGCGCCAGCAGAGTACGGGTCAGTTCCGAATATGGCTACACCTTC.